A selection of T cell receptor beta chains follows, all from one sample in a study of CD8+ T cells in alopecia areata. This table comes from immunoSEQ multiplex PCR, and its TCRdb copy is limited to in-frame clones, with some not included. The sample carries about 150,000 clones, around half recorded once. This sample comprised CD8+ T cells sorted from blood, obtained at week 0. The receptors derive from a human donor with alopecia areata. CDR3s include the opening cysteine and the closing phenylalanine or tryptophan. D genes are given only for firm matches. Some rows have no size entry. The others give once, few or many, or a class for an expanded clone.

CDR3 length: 12; clone size: .; J gene: TRBJ1-1; V gene: TRBV29-1; D gene: .; CDR3 protein: CSVVTLNTEAFF; CDR3 DNA: TGCAGCGTCGTAACATTAAACACTGAAGCTTTCTTT
CDR3 length: 13; clone size: .; J gene: TRBJ1-2; V gene: TRBV30; D gene: TRBD1; CDR3 protein: CAWRRQGSLGYTF; CDR3 DNA: TGTGCCTGGAGGCGACAGGGTTCTCTTGGCTACACCTTC
CDR3 length: 18; clone size: few; J gene: TRBJ2-7; V gene: TRBV10-3; D gene: .; CDR3 protein: CAISESISGRPLTYEQYF; CDR3 DNA: TGTGCCATCAGTGAGTCGATTTCAGGACGGCCTTTAACCTACGAGCAGTACTTC
CDR3 length: 11; clone size: .; J gene: TRBJ1-1; V gene: TRBV30; D gene: .; CDR3 protein: CAWGSRTEAFF; CDR3 DNA: TGTGCATGGGGGAGTCGGACTGAAGCTTTCTTT
CDR3 length: 14; clone size: once; J gene: TRBJ1-2; V gene: TRBV6-5; D gene: .; CDR3 protein: CASSYGISGNGYTF; CDR3 DNA: TGTGCCAGCAGTTACGGGATAAGCGGGAATGGCTACACCTTC
CDR3 length: 14; clone size: .; J gene: TRBJ1-1; V gene: TRBV7-2; D gene: .; CDR3 protein: CASSPGDSGTEAFF; CDR3 DNA: TGTGCCAGCAGCCCGGGTGATTCGGGCACTGAAGCTTTCTTT
CDR3 length: 17; clone size: .; J gene: TRBJ1-1; V gene: TRBV9; D gene: .; CDR3 protein: CASSVPTTGSQNTEAFF; CDR3 DNA: TGTGCCAGCAGCGTTCCCACCACAGGGTCCCAGAACACTGAAGCTTTCTTT
CDR3 length: 9; clone size: few; J gene: TRBJ2-7; V gene: TRBV7-9; D gene: .; CDR3 protein: CASIPEQYF; CDR3 DNA: TGTGCCAGCATTCCCGAGCAGTACTTC
CDR3 length: 13; clone size: .; J gene: TRBJ2-3; V gene: TRBV29-1; D gene: .; CDR3 protein: CSVEDPQTDTQYF; CDR3 DNA: TGCAGCGTTGAAGATCCTCAGACAGATACGCAGTATTTT
CDR3 length: 17; clone size: .; J gene: TRBJ1-1; V gene: TRBV27; D gene: TRBD1; CDR3 protein: CASSFLSPGTGLQGAFF; CDR3 DNA: TGTGCCAGCAGCTTTCTCTCCCCCGGGACAGGGCTACAAGGGGCTTTCTTT
CDR3 length: 18; clone size: .; J gene: TRBJ2-4; V gene: TRBV7-9; D gene: .; CDR3 protein: CASSARDSLVMAKNIQYF; CDR3 DNA: TGTGCCAGCAGCGCGCGGGACAGCCTAGTCATGGCCAAAAACATTCAGTACTTC
CDR3 length: 15; clone size: once; J gene: TRBJ1-4; V gene: TRBV4-3; D gene: .; CDR3 protein: CASSQDLATNEKLFF; CDR3 DNA: TGCGCCAGCAGCCAAGATCTTGCAACTAATGAAAAACTGTTTTTT
CDR3 length: 14; clone size: .; J gene: TRBJ1-1; V gene: TRBV29-1; D gene: .; CDR3 protein: CSALTGSMNTEAFF; CDR3 DNA: TGCAGCGCCCTAACGGGCAGCATGAACACTGAAGCTTTCTTT
CDR3 length: 19; clone size: .; J gene: TRBJ2-3; V gene: TRBV10-3; D gene: TRBD1; CDR3 protein: CAISLRDRGRITSTDTQYF; CDR3 DNA: TGTGCCATCAGCCTCCGGGACAGGGGCCGTATTACTAGCACAGATACGCAGTATTTT
CDR3 length: 13; clone size: .; J gene: TRBJ2-5; V gene: TRBV4-3; D gene: .; CDR3 protein: CASSQDRRGTQYF; CDR3 DNA: TGCGCCAGCAGCCAAGACCGCCGGGGGACCCAGTACTTC
CDR3 length: 14; clone size: .; J gene: TRBJ2-1; V gene: TRBV30; D gene: .; CDR3 protein: CAWSLGGAYNEQFF; CDR3 DNA: TGTGCCTGGAGTCTCGGCGGGGCCTACAATGAGCAGTTCTTC
CDR3 length: 12; clone size: .; J gene: TRBJ2-1; V gene: TRBV29-1; D gene: .; CDR3 protein: CSVAGADNEQFF; CDR3 DNA: TGCAGCGTTGCAGGGGCCGACAATGAGCAGTTCTTC
CDR3 length: 12; clone size: .; J gene: TRBJ1-2; V gene: TRBV30; D gene: .; CDR3 protein: CAWSGSNYGYTF; CDR3 DNA: TGTGCCTGGTCTGGATCTAACTATGGCTACACCTTC
CDR3 length: 14; clone size: .; J gene: TRBJ1-4; V gene: TRBV25-1; D gene: .; CDR3 protein: CASSDLAGVEKLFF; CDR3 DNA: TGTGCCAGCAGTGATTTGGCAGGGGTAGAAAAACTGTTTTTT
CDR3 length: 12; clone size: .; J gene: TRBJ1-1; V gene: TRBV6-6; D gene: .; CDR3 protein: CASSYLDTEAFF; CDR3 DNA: TGTGCCAGCAGTTACTTGGACACTGAAGCTTTCTTT
CDR3 length: 13; clone size: .; J gene: TRBJ1-1; V gene: TRBV27; D gene: .; CDR3 protein: CASSLAQGSEAFF; CDR3 DNA: TGTGCCAGCAGTTTGGCACAGGGCAGTGAAGCTTTCTTT
CDR3 length: 16; clone size: few; J gene: TRBJ2-3; V gene: TRBV4-3; D gene: TRBD2; CDR3 protein: CASSQIRGGAVDTQYF; CDR3 DNA: TGCGCCAGCAGCCAAATTCGCGGGGGGGCGGTGGATACGCAGTATTTT
CDR3 length: 15; clone size: few; J gene: TRBJ2-5; V gene: TRBV29-1; D gene: .; CDR3 protein: CSVEGLERPSETQYF; CDR3 DNA: TGCAGCGTTGAAGGGCTAGAGAGGCCCTCTGAGACCCAGTACTTC
CDR3 length: 15; clone size: .; J gene: TRBJ2-7; V gene: TRBV4-1; D gene: .; CDR3 protein: CASSQFVGSSYEQYF; CDR3 DNA: TGCGCCAGCAGCCAATTTGTCGGGAGCTCCTACGAGCAGTACTTC
CDR3 length: 13; clone size: .; J gene: TRBJ1-5; V gene: TRBV30; D gene: TRBD1; CDR3 protein: CAYTGQGGQPQHF; CDR3 DNA: TGTGCCTACACTGGACAGGGAGGTCAGCCCCAGCATTTT
CDR3 length: 15; clone size: few; J gene: TRBJ2-4; V gene: TRBV10-3; D gene: TRBD1; CDR3 protein: CAISEPGTGQNIQYF; CDR3 DNA: TGTGCCATCAGTGAGCCCGGGACAGGCCAAAACATTCAGTACTTC
CDR3 length: 17; clone size: .; J gene: TRBJ1-1; V gene: TRBV15; D gene: TRBD1; CDR3 protein: CATSRGDLEGANTEAFF; CDR3 DNA: TGTGCCACCAGCAGAGGGGATTTGGAGGGGGCGAACACTGAAGCTTTCTTT
CDR3 length: 17; clone size: .; J gene: TRBJ2-3; V gene: TRBV9; D gene: .; CDR3 protein: CASSVASVTEEFDTQYF; CDR3 DNA: TGTGCCAGCAGCGTAGCTTCCGTGACTGAGGAGTTCGATACGCAGTATTTT
CDR3 length: 13; clone size: few; J gene: TRBJ1-1; V gene: TRBV7-2; D gene: .; CDR3 protein: CASSLGGRSEAFF; CDR3 DNA: TGTGCCAGCAGCTTAGGGGGGCGATCTGAAGCTTTCTTT
CDR3 length: 12; clone size: few; J gene: TRBJ2-7; V gene: TRBV5-6; D gene: .; CDR3 protein: CASSLGTYEQYF; CDR3 DNA: TGTGCCAGCAGCTTGGGGACCTACGAGCAGTACTTC
CDR3 length: 15; clone size: .; J gene: TRBJ2-3; V gene: TRBV2; D gene: .; CDR3 protein: CASSPRYPDTDTQYF; CDR3 DNA: TGTGCCAGCAGTCCTCGCTATCCGGACACAGATACGCAGTATTTT
CDR3 length: 14; clone size: few; J gene: TRBJ2-7; V gene: TRBV15; D gene: .; CDR3 protein: CATSMRGYPDEQYF; CDR3 DNA: TGTGCCACCAGCATGCGAGGGTACCCCGACGAGCAGTACTTC
CDR3 length: 15; clone size: .; J gene: TRBJ2-1; V gene: TRBV10-2; D gene: .; CDR3 protein: CASSELQGGNNEQFF; CDR3 DNA: TGCGCCAGCAGTGAGCTACAGGGTGGCAACAATGAGCAGTTCTTC
CDR3 length: 14; clone size: .; J gene: TRBJ2-3; V gene: TRBV6-5; D gene: .; CDR3 protein: CASSKGLLTDTQYF; CDR3 DNA: TGTGCCAGCAGTAAAGGTCTTCTCACAGATACGCAGTATTTT
CDR3 length: 14; clone size: many; J gene: TRBJ2-7; V gene: TRBV27; D gene: .; CDR3 protein: CASSLLGKGYEQYF; CDR3 DNA: TGTGCCAGCAGTTTATTAGGGAAAGGCTACGAGCAGTACTTC
CDR3 length: 11; clone size: .; J gene: TRBJ1-2; V gene: TRBV30; D gene: .; CDR3 protein: CAWSVGLGYTF; CDR3 DNA: TGTGCCTGGAGTGTAGGACTTGGCTACACCTTC